This section outlines one T cell receptor (beta chain) sequence together with its context. This entry comes from a study of blood T cell repertoires in COVID-19. Whole-study context: Whether acute or convalescent, the COVID-19 samples came from the United States, Italy and Spain. From T cells, B-cell-depleted T cells, or PBMCs came the material, which was cDNA or gDNA.

The CDR3 has 16 residues. After removal of 2 bases from V and 3 bases from J, the junction contained 9 bases not matched to a gene. The germline CDR1 and CDR2 sequences are ENHRY and SYGVKD. In the original analysis: Reference gene primers were amplified, and this amplification served to estimate nucleated cell counts. Profiling relied on immunoSEQ multiplex PCR, and the TCRdb table lists in-frame clones only, not all of them. The V and J calls and clone size were taken over from that table, and D and trimming were inferred from the DNA. The sample holds 65,000 to 90,000 clones, 83% seen once. The chain recombines TRBV10-3 with TRBJ1-1, with 7 bases lining up with TRBD1. The sequencing sample was made of peripheral blood. The receptor was derived from an elderly woman with acute or convalescent COVID-19. CDR3 region: CAISEPNRGGDTEAFF. The DNA of the CDR3 is TGTGCCATCAGTGAGCCTAACAGGGGAGGCGACACTGAAGCTTTCTTT.